A selection of T cell receptor beta chains follows, all from one sample in a study of blood T cell repertoires in COVID-19. Sequencing was performed with immunoSEQ multiplex PCR; in TCRdb, only in-frame clones are kept and a portion is missing. This table has 310,000 or so clones, around 87% appearing once. Input material: peripheral blood. Receptors were obtained from a woman aged 50 to 65 with active or convalescent COVID-19. The CDR3 runs from the conserved cysteine through the conserved F or W. Fields, in order: clone size, D gene, J gene, V gene, CDR3 protein, CDR3 DNA. D genes are given only for firm matches. Not all rows give a size; the values are once, few, many and, for expanded clones, a class.

abundance: -; d_gene: -; j_gene: TRBJ2-5; v_gene: TRBV10-3; CDR3aa: CAISESRGQETQYF; CDR3nt: TGTGCCATCAGTGAGTCTAGGGGGCAAGAGACCCAGTACTTC
abundance: once; d_gene: TRBD2; j_gene: TRBJ2-7; v_gene: TRBV15; CDR3aa: CATMSGTYEQYF; CDR3nt: TGTGCCACCATGAGCGGGACCTACGAGCAGTACTTC
abundance: -; d_gene: -; j_gene: TRBJ2-7; v_gene: TRBV19; CDR3aa: CASPTRAGTPSYEQYF; CDR3nt: TGTGCCAGTCCTACTAGAGCCGGGACACCTTCCTACGAGCAGTACTTC
abundance: -; d_gene: -; j_gene: TRBJ1-6; v_gene: TRBV12-5; CDR3aa: CASGLNQYNSPLHF; CDR3nt: TGTGCTAGTGGTTTGAACCAGTATAATTCACCCCTCCACTTT
abundance: few; d_gene: -; j_gene: TRBJ1-5; v_gene: TRBV7-2; CDR3aa: CASSTYRDQPQHF; CDR3nt: TGTGCCAGCAGCACTTACAGGGATCAGCCCCAGCATTTT
abundance: -; d_gene: -; j_gene: TRBJ2-2; v_gene: TRBV21-1; CDR3aa: CATSTGGRSGELFF; CDR3nt: TGTGCCACCTCGACCGGGGGGCGTTCAGGGGAGCTGTTTTTT
abundance: -; d_gene: -; j_gene: TRBJ2-1; v_gene: TRBV6-2/TRBV6-3; CDR3aa: CASSPRGTARGEQFF; CDR3nt: TGTGCCAGCAGTCCACGGGGGACAGCCCGGGGTGAGCAGTTCTTC
abundance: -; d_gene: -; j_gene: TRBJ1-4; v_gene: TRBV5-1; CDR3aa: CASSPTAGNEKLFF; CDR3nt: TGCGCCAGCAGCCCGACAGCGGGGAATGAAAAACTGTTTTTT
abundance: -; d_gene: -; j_gene: TRBJ2-1; v_gene: TRBV11-2; CDR3aa: CASSSLFEQFF; CDR3nt: TGTGCCAGCAGTTCTCTTTTTGAGCAGTTCTTC
abundance: -; d_gene: -; j_gene: TRBJ2-7; v_gene: TRBV6-6; CDR3aa: CASESGAEQYF; CDR3nt: TGTGCCAGCGAGTCTGGGGCCGAGCAGTACTTC
abundance: -; d_gene: -; j_gene: TRBJ2-2; v_gene: TRBV5-1; CDR3aa: CASSLADTGELFF; CDR3nt: TGCGCCAGCAGCTTGGCGGACACCGGGGAGCTGTTTTTT
abundance: -; d_gene: -; j_gene: TRBJ1-1; v_gene: TRBV6-2/TRBV6-3; CDR3aa: CASSYPPGAGGPNTEAFF; CDR3nt: TGTGCCAGCAGTTACCCTCCTGGGGCAGGCGGACCGAACACTGAAGCTTTCTTT
abundance: -; d_gene: -; j_gene: TRBJ2-1; v_gene: TRBV28; CDR3aa: CASSFPGGFNEQFF; CDR3nt: TGTGCCAGCAGTTTCCCAGGAGGGTTCAATGAGCAGTTCTTC
abundance: -; d_gene: TRBD2; j_gene: TRBJ2-1; v_gene: TRBV7-9; CDR3aa: CASSLSRGGPYNEQFF; CDR3nt: TGTGCCAGCAGCTTAAGCCGGGGGGGCCCATACAATGAGCAGTTCTTC
abundance: -; d_gene: TRBD1; j_gene: TRBJ2-7; v_gene: TRBV9; CDR3aa: CASSVVPTGANEQYF; CDR3nt: TGTGCCAGCAGCGTAGTTCCGACAGGGGCCAACGAGCAGTACTTC
abundance: -; d_gene: TRBD2; j_gene: TRBJ2-5; v_gene: TRBV28; CDR3aa: CASGGSGRQETQYF; CDR3nt: TGTGCCAGCGGGGGGAGCGGGAGGCAAGAGACCCAGTACTTC
abundance: once; d_gene: TRBD1; j_gene: TRBJ2-3; v_gene: TRBV7-9; CDR3aa: CASSLRDRGSTDTQYF; CDR3nt: TGTGCCAGCAGCCTTCGGGACAGGGGGTCGACAGATACGCAGTATTTT
abundance: few; d_gene: -; j_gene: TRBJ2-5; v_gene: TRBV2; CDR3aa: CASTTFFLDRADQETQYF; CDR3nt: TGTGCCAGCACCACCTTTTTCCTCGACAGAGCCGACCAAGAGACCCAGTACTTC